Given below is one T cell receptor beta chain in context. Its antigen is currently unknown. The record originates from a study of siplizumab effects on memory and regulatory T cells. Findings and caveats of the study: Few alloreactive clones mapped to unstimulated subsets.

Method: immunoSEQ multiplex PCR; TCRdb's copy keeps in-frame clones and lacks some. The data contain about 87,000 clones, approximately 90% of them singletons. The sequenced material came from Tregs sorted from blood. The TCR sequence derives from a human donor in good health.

Written as DNA, the CDR3 is TGTGCCAGCAGTTTAGGGACTAGAGGTCTGGAGACCCAGTACTTC. Protein sequence: CASSLGTRGLETQYF. The chain uses TRBV28 and TRBJ2-5, with 8 bases that match TRBD2. Per the germline V gene, CDR1 is MDHEN and CDR2 is SYDVKM. The CDR3 runs 15 residues. V dropped 2 bases and J dropped 5; count of bases not matched to a gene: 7.